This T cell receptor (beta chain) was obtained from a study of shared clonotypes between healthy human individuals. Study findings and constraints: Despite large depth, sorted-subset datasets appeared incompletely sequenced. Estimated richness values were generally larger in naive subsets than in memory subsets. Clonotype sharing among donors was thought likely to change with sequencing depth.

The data were produced by immunoSEQ multiplex PCR, yet TCRdb's version contains in-frame clones alone and is incomplete. The repertoire consists of millions of clones, with 85% to 95% occurring once and the leading ten covering 0.1% to 0.15%. Concerning this clone: What it binds is unknown.

Trimming pared 3 bases from V and 4 bases from J, leaving 25 bases between. This CDR3 spans 18 amino acids. The germline V gene has CDR1 KGHSH and CDR2 LQKENI. This sequence joins TRBV18 and TRBJ2-7; tentative D call: TRBD1 (6 bases). The sequence derives from a man between 18 and 29 years old in good health. Sequencing input: naive CD4+ T cells sorted from blood. Regarding subset: CD45RA+ positively selected. The CDR3 protein is CASSPSPGAPWGLYEQYF. The CDR3 nucleotides are TGTGCCAGCTCACCGAGTCCAGGGGCCCCATGGGGCTTATACGAGCAGTACTTC. The entire variable domain, with the rest obtained from reference TRBV18 and TRBJ2-7, is as follows: NAGVMQNPRHLVRRRGQEARLRCSPMKGHSHVYWYRQLPEEGLKFMVYLQKENIIDESGMPKERFSAEFPKEGPSILRIQQVVRGDSAAYFCASSPSPGAPWGLYEQYFGPGTRLTVT.